The entry that follows covers one TCR beta chain sequence. Its matching antigen is unknown. This sample stems from a study of T cells in Graves' hyperthyroidism and ophthalmopathy. About the study: At the time of initial diagnosis and before any treatment, peripheral blood was collected.

Clinicians diagnosed patients from clinical symptoms, serum thyroxine and TRAb, thyroid ultrasound and orbital computed tomography. Using over 8.5 ml of fresh peripheral blood, PBMCs were prepared. Trimming shortened V by 6 bases and J by 3 bases, and 21 bases separated the two germline ends. The CDR3 covers 16 residues. CDR1 ENHRY and CDR2 SYGVKD come from the germline V gene. Template material for amplifying TCR beta CDR3 regions consisted of RNA transcripts. The TCR CDR3 was amplified in a first-round RT-PCR using the HTBI primer set. TCRdb reprocessed the multiplex PCR reads via MiXCR and lists one record per CDR3 protein. This table has about 330,000 distinct CDR3 sequences, roughly 13% appearing once. Study-level points and caveats: Ophthalmopathy prediction by the model preceded onset by a median approximately 5.9 months.

The J gene is TRBJ2-7, the V gene TRBV10-3, with TRBD2 as a possible D gene (5 bases). This receptor was identified in a woman aged 40-49 years with Graves' ophthalmopathy. Sequencing used blood. The CDR3, as DNA: TGTGCCATCAGGGAACCGGGGAAGAGTGGAGGCTACGAGCAGTACTTC. Translating gives CAIREPGKSGGYEQYF.